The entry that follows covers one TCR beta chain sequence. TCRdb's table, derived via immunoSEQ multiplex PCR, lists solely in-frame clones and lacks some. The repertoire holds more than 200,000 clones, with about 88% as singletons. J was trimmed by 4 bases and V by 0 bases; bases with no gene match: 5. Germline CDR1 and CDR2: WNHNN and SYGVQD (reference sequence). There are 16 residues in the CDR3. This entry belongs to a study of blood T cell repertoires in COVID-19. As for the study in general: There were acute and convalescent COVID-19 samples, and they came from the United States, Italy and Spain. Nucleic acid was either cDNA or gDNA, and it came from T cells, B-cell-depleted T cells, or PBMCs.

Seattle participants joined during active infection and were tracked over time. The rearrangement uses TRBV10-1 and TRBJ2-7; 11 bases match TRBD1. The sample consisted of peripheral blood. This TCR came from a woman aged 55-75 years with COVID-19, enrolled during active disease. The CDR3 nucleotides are TGCGCCAGCAGTGAGTCCAGGACAGGGGGCATTTACGAGCAGTACTTC. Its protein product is CASSESRTGGIYEQYF.